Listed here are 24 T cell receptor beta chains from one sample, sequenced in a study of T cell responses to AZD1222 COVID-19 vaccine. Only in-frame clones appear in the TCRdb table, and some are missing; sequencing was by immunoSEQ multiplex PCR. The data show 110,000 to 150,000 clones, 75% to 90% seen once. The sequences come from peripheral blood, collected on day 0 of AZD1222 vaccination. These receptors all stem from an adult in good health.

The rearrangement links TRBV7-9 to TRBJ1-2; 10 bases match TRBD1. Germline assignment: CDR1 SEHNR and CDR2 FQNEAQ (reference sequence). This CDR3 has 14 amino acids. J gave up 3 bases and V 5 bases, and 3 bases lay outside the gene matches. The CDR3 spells CASSAGQGDYGYTF. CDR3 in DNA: TGTGCCAGCAGCGCAGGACAGGGGGACTATGGCTACACCTTC. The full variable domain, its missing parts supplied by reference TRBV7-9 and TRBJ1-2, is DTGVSQNPRHKITKRGQNVTFRCDPISEHNRLYWYRQTLGQGPEFLTYFQNEAQLEKSRLLSDRFSAERPKGSFSTLEIQRTEQGDSAMYLCASSAGQGDYGYTFGSGTRLTVV.

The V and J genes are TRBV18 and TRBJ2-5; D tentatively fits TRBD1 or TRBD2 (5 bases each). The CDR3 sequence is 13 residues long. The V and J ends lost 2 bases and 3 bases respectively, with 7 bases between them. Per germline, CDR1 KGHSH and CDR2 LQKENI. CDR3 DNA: TGTGCCAGCTCACCAGGGACGGAAGAGACCCAGTACTTC. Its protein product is CASSPGTEETQYF.

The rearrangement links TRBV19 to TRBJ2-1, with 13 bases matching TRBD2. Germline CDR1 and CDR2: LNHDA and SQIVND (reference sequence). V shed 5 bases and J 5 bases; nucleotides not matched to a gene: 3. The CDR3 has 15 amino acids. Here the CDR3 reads CASSDGTSGDNEQFF. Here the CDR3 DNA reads TGTGCCAGTAGTGACGGGACTAGCGGGGACAATGAGCAGTTCTTC.

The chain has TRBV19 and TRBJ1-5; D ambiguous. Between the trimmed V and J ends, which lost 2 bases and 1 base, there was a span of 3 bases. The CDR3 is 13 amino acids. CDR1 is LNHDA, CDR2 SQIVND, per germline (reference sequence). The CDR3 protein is CASSIKSNQPQHF. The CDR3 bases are TGTGCCAGTAGTATAAAAAGCAATCAGCCCCAGCATTTT.

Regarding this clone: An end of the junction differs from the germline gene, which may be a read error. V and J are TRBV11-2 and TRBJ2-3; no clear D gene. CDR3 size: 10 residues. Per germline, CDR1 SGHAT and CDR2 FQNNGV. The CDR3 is CASSTDTQYF. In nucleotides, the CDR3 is TGTGCCAGCAGCACGGATACGCAGTATTTT.

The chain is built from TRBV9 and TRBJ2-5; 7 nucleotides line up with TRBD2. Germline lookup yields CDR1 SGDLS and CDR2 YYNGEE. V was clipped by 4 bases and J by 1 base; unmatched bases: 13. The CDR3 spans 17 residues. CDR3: CASSPRVVAGLQETQYF. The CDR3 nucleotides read TGTGCCAGCAGCCCCCGTGTGGTAGCGGGCCTCCAAGAGACCCAGTACTTC.

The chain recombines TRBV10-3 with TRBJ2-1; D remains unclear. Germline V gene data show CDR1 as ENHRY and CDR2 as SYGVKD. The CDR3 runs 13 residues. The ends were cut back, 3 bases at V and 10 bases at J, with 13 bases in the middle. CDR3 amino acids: CAISDFGEEEQFF. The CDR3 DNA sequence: TGTGCCATCAGTGACTTTGGGGAAGAGGAGCAGTTCTTC.

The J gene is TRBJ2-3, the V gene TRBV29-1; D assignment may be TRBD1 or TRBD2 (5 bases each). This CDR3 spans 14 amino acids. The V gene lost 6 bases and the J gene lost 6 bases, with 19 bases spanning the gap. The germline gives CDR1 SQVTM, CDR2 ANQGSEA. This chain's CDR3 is CSVGDGSQLDTQYF. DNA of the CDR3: TGCAGCGTCGGGGACGGCTCCCAGCTTGATACGCAGTATTTT.

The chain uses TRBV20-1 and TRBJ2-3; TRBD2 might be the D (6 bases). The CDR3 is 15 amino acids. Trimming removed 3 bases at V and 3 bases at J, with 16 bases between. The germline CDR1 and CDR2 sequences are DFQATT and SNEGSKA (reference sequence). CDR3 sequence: CSASRLPGGTDTQYF. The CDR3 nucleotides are TGCAGTGCTAGTCGACTCCCCGGAGGGACAGATACGCAGTATTTT.

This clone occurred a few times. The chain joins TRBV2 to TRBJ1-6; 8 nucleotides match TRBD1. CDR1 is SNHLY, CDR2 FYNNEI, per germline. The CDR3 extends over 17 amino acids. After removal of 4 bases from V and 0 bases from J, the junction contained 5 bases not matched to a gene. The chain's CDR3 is CASSATGAGSYNSPLHF. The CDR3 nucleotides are TGTGCCAGCAGTGCGACAGGGGCCGGCTCCTATAATTCACCCCTCCACTTT.

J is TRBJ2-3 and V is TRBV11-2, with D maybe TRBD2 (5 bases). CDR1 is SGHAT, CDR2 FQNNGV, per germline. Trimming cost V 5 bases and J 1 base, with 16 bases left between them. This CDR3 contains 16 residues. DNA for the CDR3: TGTGCCAGCAGCCCCTACGCGGGCTGGCGCACAGATACGCAGTATTTT. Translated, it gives CASSPYAGWRTDTQYF.

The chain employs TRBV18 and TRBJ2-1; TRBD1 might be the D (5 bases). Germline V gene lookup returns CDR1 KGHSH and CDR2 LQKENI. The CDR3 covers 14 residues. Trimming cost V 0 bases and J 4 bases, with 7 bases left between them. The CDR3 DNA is TGTGCCAGCTCACCACCCTCAGGGTACAATGAGCAGTTCTTC. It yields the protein CASSPPSGYNEQFF.

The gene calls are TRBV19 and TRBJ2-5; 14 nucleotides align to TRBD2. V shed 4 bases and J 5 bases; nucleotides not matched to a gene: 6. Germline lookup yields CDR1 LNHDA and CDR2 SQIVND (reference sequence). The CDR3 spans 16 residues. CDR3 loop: CASSTTSGRAGETQYF. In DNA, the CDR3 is TGTGCCAGTAGTACGACTAGCGGGAGGGCCGGTGAGACCCAGTACTTC.

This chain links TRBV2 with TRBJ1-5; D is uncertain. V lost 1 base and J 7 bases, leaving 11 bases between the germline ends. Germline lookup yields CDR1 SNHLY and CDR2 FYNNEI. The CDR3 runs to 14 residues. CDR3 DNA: TGTGCCAGCAGTGAAGGGAGTAGGACCCAGCCCCAGCATTTT. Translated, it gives CASSEGSRTQPQHF.

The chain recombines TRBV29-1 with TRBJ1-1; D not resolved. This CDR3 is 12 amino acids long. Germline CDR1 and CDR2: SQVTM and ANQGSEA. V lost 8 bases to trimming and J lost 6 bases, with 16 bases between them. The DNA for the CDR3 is TGCAGCACCTCTCTTGGACGGGCTGAAGCTTTCTTT. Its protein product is CSTSLGRAEAFF.

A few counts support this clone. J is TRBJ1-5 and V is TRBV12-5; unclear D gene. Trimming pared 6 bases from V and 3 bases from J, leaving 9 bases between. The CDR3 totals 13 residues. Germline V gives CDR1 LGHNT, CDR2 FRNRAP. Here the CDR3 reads CASGTGVNQPQHF. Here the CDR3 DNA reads TGTGCTAGTGGGACCGGGGTCAATCAGCCCCAGCATTTT.

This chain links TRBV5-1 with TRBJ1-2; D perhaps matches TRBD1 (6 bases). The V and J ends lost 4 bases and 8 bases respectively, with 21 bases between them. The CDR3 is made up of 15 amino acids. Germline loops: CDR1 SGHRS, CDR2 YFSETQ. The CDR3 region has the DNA TGCGCCAGCAGCCCGGAAAGTGGGGGGGCCCGCGGCTACACCTTC. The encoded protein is CASSPESGGARGYTF. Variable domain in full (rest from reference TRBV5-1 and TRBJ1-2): KAGVTQTPRYLIKTRGQQVTLSCSPISGHRSVSWYQQTPGQGLQFLFEYFSETQRNKGNFPGRFSGRQFSNSRSEMNVSTLELGDSALYLCASSPESGGARGYTFGSGTRLTVV.

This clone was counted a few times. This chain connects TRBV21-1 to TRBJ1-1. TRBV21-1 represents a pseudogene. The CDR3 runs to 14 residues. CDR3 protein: CASSIGCLNTEAFF. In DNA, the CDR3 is TGTGCCAGCAGCATAGGCTGCCTGAACACTGAAGCTTTCTTT.

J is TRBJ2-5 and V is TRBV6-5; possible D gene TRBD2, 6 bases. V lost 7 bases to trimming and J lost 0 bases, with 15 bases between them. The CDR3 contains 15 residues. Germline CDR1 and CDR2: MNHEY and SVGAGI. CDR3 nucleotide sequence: TGTGCCAGCACTAGAGGAGGGCAGGACCAAGAGACCCAGTACTTC. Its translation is CASTRGGQDQETQYF.

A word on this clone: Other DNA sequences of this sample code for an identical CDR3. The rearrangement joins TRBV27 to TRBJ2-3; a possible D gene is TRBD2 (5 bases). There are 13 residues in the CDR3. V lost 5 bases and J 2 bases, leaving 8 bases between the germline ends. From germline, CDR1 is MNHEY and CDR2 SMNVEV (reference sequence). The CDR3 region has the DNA TGTGCCAGCAGTCCACGGGACACAGATACGCAGTATTTT. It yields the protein CASSPRDTDTQYF.

The DNA of the CDR3 is TGTGCCAGTAGTATATTGGGTATGAACACTGAAGCTTTCTTT. Residues: CASSILGMNTEAFF. The gene calls are TRBV19 and TRBJ1-1, with D unresolved. The CDR3 is 14 amino acids. The germline gives CDR1 LNHDA, CDR2 SQIVND (reference sequence). V lost 2 bases to trimming and J lost 0 bases, with 7 bases between them.

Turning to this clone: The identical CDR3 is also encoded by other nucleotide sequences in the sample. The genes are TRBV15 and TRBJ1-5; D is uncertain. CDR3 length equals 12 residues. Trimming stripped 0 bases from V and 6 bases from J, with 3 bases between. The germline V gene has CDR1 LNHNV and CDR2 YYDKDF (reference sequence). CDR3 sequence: CATSRDGQPQHF. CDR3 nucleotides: TGTGCCACCAGCAGAGATGGTCAGCCCCAGCATTTT.

The DNA of the CDR3 is TGTGCCTGGAGCGGACCAGGGCCCACAGATACGCAGTATTTT. Translation: CAWSGPGPTDTQYF. The V call is TRBV30, the J call TRBJ2-3, with D perhaps TRBD1 (5 bases). Germline assignment: CDR1 GTSNPN and CDR2 SVGIG (reference sequence). V was cut by 3 bases and J by 2 bases, with 12 bases left in between. CDR3 length: 14 amino acids.

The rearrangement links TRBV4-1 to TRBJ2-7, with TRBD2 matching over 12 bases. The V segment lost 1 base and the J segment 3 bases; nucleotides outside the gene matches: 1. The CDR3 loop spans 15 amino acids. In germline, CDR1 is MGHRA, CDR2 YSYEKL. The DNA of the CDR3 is TGCGCCAGCAGCCAAGCGGGACTAGCGGGCTACGAGCAGTACTTC. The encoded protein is CASSQAGLAGYEQYF.